The next 21 T cell receptor beta chains were all read from a single sample in a study of blood T cell repertoires in COVID-19. TCRdb's copy holds only in-frame clones and misses some; the assay was immunoSEQ multiplex PCR. The sample yields about 290,000 clones, 70% to 90% seen once. Sequenced: peripheral blood. These TCRs come from a woman between 45 and 60 years old with active or convalescent COVID-19.

The chain joins TRBV2 to TRBJ2-2, with a possible D match to TRBD1 (8 bases). The germline V and J ends were trimmed by 0 bases and 3 bases, with 14 bases remaining between them. This CDR3 has 17 residues. Germline loops: CDR1 SNHLY, CDR2 FYNNEI. CDR3 coding DNA: TGTGCCAGCAGTGAAGCGCGACAGGGGAGGGACACCGGGGAGCTGTTTTTT. This sequence encodes CASSEARQGRDTGELFF.

For this clone: The sample contains more than one DNA sequence encoding this CDR3. The gene calls are TRBV19 and TRBJ1-5; a possible D gene is TRBD1 (5 bases). V shed 1 base and J shed 5 bases, with 6 bases lying between them. CDR3 size: 13 residues. The germline V gene encodes CDR1 LNHDA and CDR2 SQIVND (reference sequence). This CDR3 reads CASSIGGDQPQHF. The CDR3 nucleotides read TGTGCCAGTAGTATAGGGGGGGATCAGCCCCAGCATTTT.

The chain employs TRBV6-1 and TRBJ1-1, with 7 bases matching TRBD1. V lost 4 bases, J lost 1 base, and 12 bases stayed unmatched. CDR1 is MNHNS, CDR2 SASEGT, per germline. The CDR3 covers 17 residues. CDR3 nucleotides: TGTGCCAGCAGTGCGCGGACAGGTGGGAGAACGAACACTGAAGCTTTCTTT. This sequence encodes CASSARTGGRTNTEAFF.

This chain joins TRBV4-1 and TRBJ1-6, with 7 bases identical to TRBD1. The germline V gene has CDR1 MGHRA and CDR2 YSYEKL. The CDR3 spans 16 residues. V lost 3 bases, J lost 7 bases, and 9 bases stayed unmatched. CDR3 nucleotide sequence: TGCGCCAGCAGCCACATCGACAGGGCCTCAAATTCACCCCTCCACTTT. It yields the protein CASSHIDRASNSPLHF.

J is TRBJ2-7 and V is TRBV5-1; TRBD1 matches 9 bases. The CDR3 has 14 amino acids. J gave up 8 bases and V 0 bases, and 6 bases lay outside the gene matches. Germline CDR1 SGHRS, CDR2 YFSETQ. The CDR3 DNA follows: TGCGCCAGCAGCTTGGACAGGGGGCGAAGACAGCAGTACTTC. This codes for CASSLDRGRRQQYF.

As DNA, the CDR3 is TGTGCCAGCGGCCGGACAGGGGGCCGCTATGGCTACACCTTC. Translating it yields CASGRTGGRYGYTF. J is TRBJ1-2 and V is TRBV27, with 11 positions matching TRBD1. The germline CDR1 and CDR2 sequences are MNHEY and SMNVEV (reference sequence). The CDR3 totals 14 residues. Trimming at V came to 8 bases and at J to 4 bases, leaving 6 bases not matched to a gene.

This clone was seen just once. This sequence joins TRBV27 and TRBJ2-1; possibly TRBD2 for D (5 bases). Per the germline V gene, CDR1 is MNHEY and CDR2 is SMNVEV (reference sequence). V gave up 6 bases and J gave up 8 bases, with 20 bases separating them. This CDR3 region has 15 residues. The CDR3: CASSYLPRELHEQFF. CDR3 bases: TGTGCCAGCAGCTATCTACCGAGGGAGTTACATGAGCAGTTCTTC.

The rearrangement uses TRBV4-1 and TRBJ2-3; TRBD2 agrees at 8 bases. Trimming cost V 4 bases and J 8 bases; bases outside gene matches: 14. Germline V lookup: CDR1 MGHRA, CDR2 YSYEKL. The CDR3 has 16 residues. The CDR3: CASSRDSGLARGTQYF. The CDR3 DNA is TGCGCCAGCAGCCGAGATTCTGGACTAGCTAGAGGTACGCAGTATTTT.

The chain is built from TRBV18 and TRBJ2-7, with D tentatively TRBD1 (6 bases). Germline assignment: CDR1 KGHSH and CDR2 LQKENI. The V and J ends lost 4 bases and 5 bases respectively, with 12 bases between them. The CDR3 has 13 amino acids. CDR3 nucleotides: TGTGCCAGCTCACGGGACCGGGACAACGAGCAGTACTTC. Amino acids: CASSRDRDNEQYF.

The chain has TRBV6-1 and TRBJ2-1; D is unclear. The germline V gene has CDR1 MNHNS and CDR2 SASEGT. V was clipped by 0 bases and J by 8 bases, with 14 bases between them. The CDR3 extends over 15 amino acids. The CDR3 is CASSEAPTGSHEQFF. The CDR3 coding sequence is TGTGCCAGCAGTGAAGCCCCGACTGGTAGCCATGAGCAGTTCTTC.

The table lists this clone with a count of one. This sequence joins TRBV7-9 and TRBJ1-1; 7 bases line up with TRBD1. There are 16 residues in the CDR3. The V gene's germline CDR1 is SEHNR and CDR2 FQNEAQ (reference sequence). V shed 4 bases and J 1 base; nucleotides not matched to a gene: 9. This chain's CDR3 is CASSSTNRGSNTEAFF. The CDR3 bases are TGTGCCAGCAGCTCCACAAACAGGGGCTCGAACACTGAAGCTTTCTTT.

The chain has TRBV7-9 and TRBJ2-1, with 8 bases that match TRBD2. In germline, CDR1 is SEHNR, CDR2 FQNEAQ (reference sequence). There are 17 residues in the CDR3. Trimming at V came to 5 bases and at J to 5 bases, leaving 14 bases not matched to a gene. This chain's CDR3 is CASSLALRGRGDNEQFF. CDR3 DNA: TGTGCCAGCAGCCTCGCGCTACGCGGGCGGGGGGACAATGAGCAGTTCTTC.

In its sample, this clone was seen a few times. This chain uses TRBV6-5 with TRBJ1-2; 9 nucleotides agree with TRBD1. The germline gives CDR1 MNHEY, CDR2 SVGAGI. The CDR3 is 13 amino acids. V lost 6 bases to trimming and J lost 4 bases; unmatched junction nucleotides: 3. Here the CDR3 reads CASRPGQGYGYTF. The CDR3 DNA follows: TGTGCCAGCAGGCCGGGACAGGGCTATGGCTACACCTTC.

This chain uses TRBV28 with TRBJ2-3, with D possibly being TRBD2 (5 bases). Trimming removed 2 bases from V and 6 bases from J, with 15 bases in between. Germline CDR1 and CDR2: MDHEN and SYDVKM. The CDR3 covers 15 residues. The CDR3 sequence: CASSLAGAGVDTQYF. DNA for the CDR3: TGTGCCAGCAGTTTAGCGGGCGCGGGCGTGGATACGCAGTATTTT. The full variable domain, with the rest looked up from reference TRBV28 and TRBJ2-3, is DVKVTQSSRYLVKRTGEKVFLECVQDMDHENMFWYRQDPGLGLRLIYFSYDVKMKEKGDIPEGYSVSREKKERFSLILESASTNQTSMYLCASSLAGAGVDTQYFGPGTRLTVL.

The rearrangement links TRBV9 to TRBJ2-3; TRBD2 matches 13 bases. The CDR3 totals 16 residues. Germline V CDR1 and CDR2: SGDLS, YYNGEE. Germline trimming cut 2 bases from V and 3 bases from J; bases unmatched to any gene: 3. This CDR3 reads CASSVRLAGGTDTQYF. The DNA of the CDR3 is TGTGCCAGCAGCGTCCGACTAGCGGGAGGTACAGATACGCAGTATTTT.

The J gene is TRBJ2-7, the V gene TRBV3-1 (or the pseudogene TRBV3-2), with D perhaps TRBD1 (6 bases). Germline CDR1 reads LGHDT; CDR2 reads YNNKEL (reference sequence). V was pared by 2 bases and J by 4 bases, with 15 bases between. The CDR3 extends over 15 amino acids. CDR3 loop: CASSQTGSRAYEQYF. CDR3 DNA sequence: TGTGCCAGCAGCCAAACAGGGTCCAGGGCATACGAGCAGTACTTC.

The chain couples TRBV5-1 to TRBJ2-7, with 9 bases matching TRBD1. This CDR3 region has 17 residues. Germline V lookup: CDR1 SGHRS, CDR2 YFSETQ. The V and J ends lost 2 bases and 6 bases, in that order; junction bases with no gene match: 15. Here the CDR3 reads CASSLWSGQGFIGEQYF. The DNA for the CDR3 is TGCGCCAGCAGCTTATGGTCGGGACAGGGTTTTATTGGCGAGCAGTACTTC.

The rearrangement links TRBV9 to TRBJ2-6; D is unclear. CDR3 length: 16 residues. V was shortened by 2 bases and J by 0 bases, with 9 bases between the two germline ends. Germline CDR1 reads SGDLS; CDR2 reads YYNGEE. The CDR3 nucleotides read TGTGCCAGCAGCGTCCGCAGCGCCTCTGGGGCCAACGTCCTGACTTTC. Protein: CASSVRSASGANVLTF.

The gene calls are TRBV5-5 and TRBJ2-3; 7 nucleotides align to TRBD1. The CDR3 is 14 residues long. V gave up 2 bases and J gave up 5 bases; unmatched junction bases: 5. Germline-derived CDR1 and CDR2 are SGHKS and YYEKEE (reference sequence). The CDR3 sequence is CASSLQGRVDTQYF. DNA for the CDR3: TGTGCCAGCAGCTTACAGGGGCGGGTAGATACGCAGTATTTT.

The chain carries TRBV2 and TRBJ1-5; a weak D match, TRBD1 (5 bases). V gave up 11 bases and J gave up 3 bases, with 14 bases separating them. Germline V CDR1 and CDR2: SNHLY, FYNNEI. This CDR3 is built from 13 residues. The CDR3 sequence is CASRRDYNQPQHF. CDR3 sequence (DNA): TGTGCCTCCCGCCGGGACTACAATCAGCCCCAGCATTTT.

The rearrangement uses TRBV6-2 or TRBV6-3 and TRBJ2-7; 9 nucleotides align to TRBD2. Germline V gene data show CDR1 as MNHEY and CDR2 as SVGEGT. Trimming removed 5 bases from V and 2 bases from J; junction bases left unmatched: 4. The CDR3 has 14 residues. The CDR3 sequence: CASSSLAGTYEQYF. The CDR3 coding sequence is TGTGCCAGCAGTAGTCTAGCGGGGACCTACGAGCAGTACTTC.